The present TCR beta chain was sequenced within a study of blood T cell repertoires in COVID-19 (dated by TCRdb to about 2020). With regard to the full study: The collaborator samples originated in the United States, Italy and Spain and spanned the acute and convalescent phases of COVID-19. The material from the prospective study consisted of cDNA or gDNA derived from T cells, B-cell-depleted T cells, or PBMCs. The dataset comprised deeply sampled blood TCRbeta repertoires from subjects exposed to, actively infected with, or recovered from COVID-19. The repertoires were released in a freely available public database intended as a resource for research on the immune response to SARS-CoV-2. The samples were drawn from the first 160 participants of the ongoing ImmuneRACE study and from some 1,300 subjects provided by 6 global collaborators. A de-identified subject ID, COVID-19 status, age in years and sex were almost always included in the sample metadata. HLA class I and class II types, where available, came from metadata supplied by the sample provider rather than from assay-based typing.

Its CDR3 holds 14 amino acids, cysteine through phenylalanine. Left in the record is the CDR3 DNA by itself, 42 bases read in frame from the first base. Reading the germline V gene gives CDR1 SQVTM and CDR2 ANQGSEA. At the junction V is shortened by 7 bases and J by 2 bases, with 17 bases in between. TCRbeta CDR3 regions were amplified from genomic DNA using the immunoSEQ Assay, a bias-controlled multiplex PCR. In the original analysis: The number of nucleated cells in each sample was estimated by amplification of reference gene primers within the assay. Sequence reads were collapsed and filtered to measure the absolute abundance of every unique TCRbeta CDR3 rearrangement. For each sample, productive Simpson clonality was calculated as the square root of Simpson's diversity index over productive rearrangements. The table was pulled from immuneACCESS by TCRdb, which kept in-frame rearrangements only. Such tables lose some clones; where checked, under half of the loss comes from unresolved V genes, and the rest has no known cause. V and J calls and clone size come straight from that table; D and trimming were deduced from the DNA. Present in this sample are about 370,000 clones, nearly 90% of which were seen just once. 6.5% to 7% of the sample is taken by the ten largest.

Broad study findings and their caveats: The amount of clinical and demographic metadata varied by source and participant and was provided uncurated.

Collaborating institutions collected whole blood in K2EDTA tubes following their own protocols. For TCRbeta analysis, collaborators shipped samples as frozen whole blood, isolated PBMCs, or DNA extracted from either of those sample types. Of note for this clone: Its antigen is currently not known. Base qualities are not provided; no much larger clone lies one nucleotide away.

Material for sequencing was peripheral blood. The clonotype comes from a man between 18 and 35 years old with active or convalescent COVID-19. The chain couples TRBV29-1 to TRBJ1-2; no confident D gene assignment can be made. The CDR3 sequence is CSAPGPGINYGYTF. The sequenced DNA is TGCAGCGCCCCTGGTCCAGGCATCAACTATGGCTACACCTTC.